A single sample is the source of the 24 T cell receptor beta chains below, sequenced in a study of T cell responses to AZD1222 COVID-19 vaccine. Produced via immunoSEQ multiplex PCR; TCRdb's table is partial and in-frame only. The table includes 150,000 to 190,000 clones, about nine tenths detected once. The sequences come from peripheral blood, collected on day 0 of AZD1222 vaccination. Receptors originate from an adult in good health.

V is TRBV3-1 (or the pseudogene TRBV3-2) and J is TRBJ2-7, with 7 bases identical to TRBD2. This CDR3 region has 16 residues. Germline V gene data show CDR1 as LGHDT and CDR2 as YNNKEL (reference sequence). The V segment lost 1 base and the J segment 0 bases; nucleotides outside the gene matches: 6. In nucleotides, the CDR3 is TGTGCCAGCAGCCAAGTATTGGGGGGGAGCTCCTACGAGCAGTACTTC. This translates into CASSQVLGGSSYEQYF.

The genes are TRBV28 and TRBJ1-5, with D unresolved. Germline V gene lookup returns CDR1 MDHEN and CDR2 SYDVKM. V was cut by 10 bases and J by 3 bases, with 22 bases left in between. The CDR3 has 16 amino acids. As DNA, the CDR3 is TGTGCCACGCTAAAAAGATTGGGTCGGAACAATCAGCCCCAGCATTTT. Translation gives CATLKRLGRNNQPQHF.

V and J are TRBV28 and TRBJ2-7, with a tentative D call TRBD1 (6 bases). Germline V gene data show CDR1 as MDHEN and CDR2 as SYDVKM. Trimming removed 3 bases at V and 4 bases at J, with 13 bases between. CDR3 length equals 14 residues. The CDR3: CASSFDTGIYEQYF. In DNA form, the CDR3 reads TGTGCCAGCAGTTTTGACACAGGGATTTACGAGCAGTACTTC.

The chain combines TRBV7-3 with TRBJ2-1; D gene uncertain. Trimming cost V 5 bases and J 8 bases, with 37 bases left between them. In germline, CDR1 is SGHTA, CDR2 FQGTGA. The CDR3 covers 21 residues. The CDR3, as DNA: TGTGCCAGCAGCCCCGTCGTAACCGGCCCTCAGTCGCCAAGGAAGGGTTATGAGCAGTTCTTC. It yields the protein CASSPVVTGPQSPRKGYEQFF.

This clone was seen once. Written as DNA, the CDR3 is TGTGCCAGCAGCCAAGAGTCAGGGACTCAGCCCCAGCATTTT. Translating gives CASSQESGTQPQHF. The chain links TRBV3-1 (or the pseudogene TRBV3-2) to TRBJ1-5; maybe TRBD1 (5 bases). Germline V gives CDR1 LGHDT, CDR2 YNNKEL (reference sequence). This CDR3 has 14 residues. Trimming removed 0 bases from V and 6 bases from J, with 9 bases in between.

The chain joins TRBV20-1 to TRBJ1-6; D gene uncertain. The germline V and J ends were trimmed by 2 bases and 7 bases, with 3 bases remaining between them. Germline V gene sequence: CDR1 DFQATT, CDR2 SNEGSKA (reference sequence). The CDR3 contains 11 residues. CDR3 sequence (DNA): TGCAGTGCTAGAATCAATTCACCCCTCCACTTT. This codes for CSARINSPLHF.

This chain uses TRBV3-1 (or the pseudogene TRBV3-2) with TRBJ1-1; 10 bases fit TRBD1. CDR1 LGHDT and CDR2 YNNKEL come from the germline V gene (reference sequence). V lost 4 bases and J lost 3; bases outside the gene matches: 8. The CDR3 length is 16 residues. CDR3 bases: TGTGCCAGCAGCCGGCCTCCCGGGACAGGGGACACTGAAGCTTTCTTT. As protein: CASSRPPGTGDTEAFF.

This sequence joins TRBV29-1 and TRBJ2-7, with D maybe TRBD1 (5 bases). Germline CDR1 reads SQVTM; CDR2 reads ANQGSEA. The CDR3 totals 14 residues. V lost 6 bases and J 0 bases, leaving 15 bases between the germline ends. Written as DNA, the CDR3 is TGCAGCGTGAGGCGGCAGGGCAGCTCCTACGAGCAGTACTTC. It specifies CSVRRQGSSYEQYF.

This chain joins TRBV19 and TRBJ1-1; D ambiguous. Germline CDR1 and CDR2: LNHDA and SQIVND (reference sequence). V was trimmed by 7 bases and J by 1 base, leaving 10 bases between them. The CDR3 consists of 13 residues. The DNA of the CDR3 is TGTGCCAGTACCCCGGTTGCGAACACTGAAGCTTTCTTT. This gives the protein CASTPVANTEAFF.

The chain joins TRBV11-2 to TRBJ2-1; 8 bases match TRBD2. Trimming removed 0 bases from V and 16 bases from J; junction bases left unmatched: 8. This CDR3 spans 13 amino acids. Germline V lookup: CDR1 SGHAT, CDR2 FQNNGV. CDR3 sequence: CASSLEGTRLIFF. CDR3 nucleotide sequence: TGTGCCAGCAGCTTAGAAGGGACTAGATTAATTTTCTTC. Full variable domain (missing parts from reference TRBV11-2 and TRBJ2-1): EAGVAQSPRYKIIEKRQSVAFWCNPISGHATLYWYQQILGQGPKLLIQFQNNGVVDDSQLPKDRFSAERLKGVDSTLKIQPAKLEDSAVYLCASSLEGTRLIFFGPGTRLTVL.

V and J are TRBV19 and TRBJ1-1; D is possibly TRBD1 (5 bases). CDR1 and CDR2 (germline): LNHDA, SQIVND (reference sequence). Trimming shortened V by 9 bases and J by 1 base, and 15 bases separated the two germline ends. The CDR3 sequence is 14 residues long. CDR3 sequence (DNA): TGTGCCAGCCAGACAGCTTTGGGGAACACTGAAGCTTTCTTT. The encoded protein is CASQTALGNTEAFF.

The chain employs TRBV28 and TRBJ1-1; maybe TRBD1 (5 bases). V lost 6 bases, J lost 1 base, and 12 bases lay in between. The germline CDR1 and CDR2 sequences are MDHEN and SYDVKM. The CDR3 is 14 amino acids. CDR3 bases: TGTGCCAGCAGCAAGGGACCTACGAACACTGAAGCTTTCTTT. It translates to CASSKGPTNTEAFF.

J is TRBJ1-5 and V is TRBV19; possible D gene TRBD1, 6 bases. Trimming removed 1 base from V and 7 bases from J, with 11 bases in between. CDR3 length: 14 residues. CDR1 and CDR2 (germline): LNHDA, SQIVND (reference sequence). The CDR3 is CASSIAQGRQPQHF. CDR3 nucleotides: TGTGCCAGTAGTATAGCCCAGGGGCGGCAGCCCCAGCATTTT.

The V gene is TRBV19, the J gene TRBJ1-1; the D is unclear. V was cut by 4 bases and J by 1 base, with 13 bases left in between. The germline V gene encodes CDR1 LNHDA and CDR2 SQIVND (reference sequence). The CDR3 sequence is 15 residues long. The CDR3 loop reads CASSTGSGWNTEAFF. CDR3 nucleotides: TGTGCCAGTAGTACGGGGAGTGGGTGGAACACTGAAGCTTTCTTT.

The chain links TRBV5-1 to TRBJ1-1; no clear D gene. The CDR3 spans 17 residues. Trimming shortened V by 1 base and J by 1 base, and 17 bases separated the two germline ends. Germline CDR1 and CDR2: SGHRS and YFSETQ. The CDR3 DNA follows: TGCGCCAGCAGCTTGTTCCCAGGAACAAACGCGAACACTGAAGCTTTCTTT. Translating gives CASSLFPGTNANTEAFF.

Notes on this clone: The junction departs from the called germline gene at one end, perhaps through a read error. This sample includes further DNA sequences coding for the same CDR3. The chain combines TRBV7-2 with TRBJ2-7; 9 nucleotides align to TRBD1. Germline CDR1 SGHTA, CDR2 FQGNSA. The CDR3 is made up of 15 amino acids. The CDR3 nucleotides are TGTGCCAGCAGTTTAGGACAGGGGAGCTCCTACGAGCAGTACTTC. It codes for CASSLGQGSSYEQYF. Using reference TRBV7-2 and TRBJ2-7 for the parts outside the CDR3, the full variable domain is GAGVSQSPSNKVTEKGKDVELRCDPISGHTALYWYRQSLGQGLEFLIYFQGNSAPDKSGLPSDRFSAERTGGSVSTLTIQRTQQEDSAVYLCASSLGQGSSYEQYFGPGTRLTVT.

This clone was observed once. CDR3 loop: CASSSEVRIDKNIQYF. The CDR3 coding sequence is TGTGCCAGCAGCTCGGAGGTCCGCATCGACAAAAACATTCAGTACTTC. V and J are TRBV5-6 and TRBJ2-4, with D possibly matching TRBD2 (5 bases). Germline values: CDR1 SGHDT, CDR2 YYEEEE. V was clipped by 3 bases and J by 3 bases, with 16 bases between them. The CDR3 extends over 16 amino acids.

The V and J genes are TRBV14 and TRBJ2-1; 7 nucleotides match TRBD2. CDR1 SGHDN and CDR2 FVKESK come from the germline V gene. The CDR3 is 17 residues long. V gave up 4 bases and J gave up 4 bases; unmatched junction bases: 13. Written as DNA, the CDR3 is TGTGCCAGCAGCCCCTTTCTAGGACTAGATTCATACAATGAGCAGTTCTTC. Amino acid sequence: CASSPFLGLDSYNEQFF.

V is TRBV28 and J is TRBJ2-7, with D tentatively TRBD2 (6 bases). CDR1 and CDR2 from the germline V gene are MDHEN and SYDVKM. This CDR3 is 14 amino acids long. V was shortened by 3 bases and J by 5 bases, with 14 bases between the two germline ends. The CDR3 protein is CASSFRVADDEQYF. Here the CDR3 DNA reads TGTGCCAGCAGTTTCCGGGTAGCGGATGACGAGCAGTACTTC.

The chain couples TRBV15 to TRBJ1-5; D not certain. The CDR3 contains 14 residues. V lost 5 bases and J 7 bases, leaving 15 bases between the germline ends. The V gene's germline CDR1 is LNHNV and CDR2 YYDKDF (reference sequence). Here the CDR3 DNA reads TGTGCCACCAGCCTACGAGAGATTCCCCAGCCCCAGCATTTT. Amino acid sequence: CATSLREIPQPQHF.

The CDR3, as DNA: TGTGCCAGCACCTTGGGCCAGCAAAGTGGCTACACCTTC. Amino acids: CASTLGQQSGYTF. This rearrangement joins TRBV28 to TRBJ1-2, with no clear D. V lost 7 bases to trimming and J lost 7 bases, with 16 bases between them. This CDR3 has 13 amino acids. The germline V gene has CDR1 MDHEN and CDR2 SYDVKM.

The chain has TRBV4-1 and TRBJ2-1; 12 bases are shared with TRBD2. Trimming removed 1 base from V and 7 bases from J; junction bases left unmatched: 11. Germline values: CDR1 MGHRA, CDR2 YSYEKL. CDR3 length equals 18 residues. CDR3 DNA: TGCGCCAGCAGCCAAGGGGAGATGGCTAGCGGGAGGGATAATGAGCAGTTCTTC. It encodes CASSQGEMASGRDNEQFF.

The chain recombines TRBV5-5 with TRBJ2-1, with D uncertain. Per the germline V gene, CDR1 is SGHKS and CDR2 is YYEKEE (reference sequence). Trimming left V 0 bases short and J 0 bases short, with 7 bases between. CDR3 length: 15 amino acids. The CDR3 loop is CASSLGSNSYNEQFF. In nucleotides, the CDR3 is TGTGCCAGCAGCTTGGGGTCTAACTCCTACAATGAGCAGTTCTTC.

The V call is TRBV27, the J call TRBJ2-5, with 10 bases identical to TRBD1. The CDR3 is 14 amino acids. From germline, CDR1 is MNHEY and CDR2 SMNVEV (reference sequence). V was pared by 8 bases and J by 5 bases, with 8 bases of the junction left unmatched. The CDR3, as DNA: TGTGCCAGCGGGACAGGGGAAATCGGGGAGACCCAGTACTTC. It codes for CASGTGEIGETQYF.